Detailed here is one T cell receptor (beta chain). This could be a read error, since a much larger clone is one nucleotide away. These data are taken from a study of regulatory T cells in long-lasting Graves disease. The time point is: newly diagnosed GD, antithyroid drugs for less than 3 months. PBMC RNA was the source of the TCR library. Construction of the TCR beta libraries employed iRepertoire HTBI primers in conjunction with Arm-PCR of CDR3 regions. TCRdb redid the calling of the multiplex PCR reads with MiXCR, one entry per CDR3 protein. The repertoire holds 450,000 to 500,000 distinct CDR3 sequences, with about 17% as singletons. The CDR3 runs to 17 residues. Per germline, CDR1 MNHEY and CDR2 SVGAGI. These records were also assigned to another study, of T cells in Graves' hyperthyroidism and ophthalmopathy.

The chain is built from TRBV6-5 and TRBJ2-1; 9 nucleotides agree with TRBD1. The receptor was derived from a man aged 35 to 55 with Graves disease. Sequenced here: peripheral blood mononuclear cells (PBMCs), sampled at new diagnosis, from a patient treated with antithyroid drugs. The CDR3 is CAISSTGGGNLWNEQFF. DNA of the CDR3: TGTGCCATCAGTTCCACAGGGGGCGGTAATTTGTGGAATGAGCAGTTCTTC.